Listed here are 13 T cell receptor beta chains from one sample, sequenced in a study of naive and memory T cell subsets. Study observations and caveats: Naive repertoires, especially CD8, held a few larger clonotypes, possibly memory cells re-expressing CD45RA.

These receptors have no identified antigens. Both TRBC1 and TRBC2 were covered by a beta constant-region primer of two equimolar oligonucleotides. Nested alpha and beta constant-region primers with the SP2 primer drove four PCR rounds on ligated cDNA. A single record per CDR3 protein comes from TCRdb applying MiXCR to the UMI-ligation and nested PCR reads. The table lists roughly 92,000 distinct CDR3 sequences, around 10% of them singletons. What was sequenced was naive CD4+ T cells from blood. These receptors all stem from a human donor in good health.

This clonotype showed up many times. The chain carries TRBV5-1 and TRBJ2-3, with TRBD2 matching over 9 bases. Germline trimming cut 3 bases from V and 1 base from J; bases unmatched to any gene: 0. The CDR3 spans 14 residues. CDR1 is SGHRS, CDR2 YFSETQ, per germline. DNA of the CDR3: TGCGCCAGCAGCTCTAGCGGGGGCACAGATACGCAGTATTTT. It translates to CASSSSGGTDTQYF.

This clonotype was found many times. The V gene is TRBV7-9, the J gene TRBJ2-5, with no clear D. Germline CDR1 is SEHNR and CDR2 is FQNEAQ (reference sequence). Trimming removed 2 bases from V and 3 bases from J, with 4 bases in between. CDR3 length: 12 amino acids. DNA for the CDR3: TGTGCCAGCAGCTTAAGGGAAGAGACCCAGTACTTC. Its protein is CASSLREETQYF.

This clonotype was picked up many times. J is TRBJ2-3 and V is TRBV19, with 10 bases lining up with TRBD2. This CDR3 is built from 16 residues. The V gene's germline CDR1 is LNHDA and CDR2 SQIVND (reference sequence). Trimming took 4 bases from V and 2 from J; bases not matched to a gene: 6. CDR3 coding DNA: TGTGCCAGTAGTACCCGGACTAGCGGAAACACAGATACGCAGTATTTT. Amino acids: CASSTRTSGNTDTQYF.

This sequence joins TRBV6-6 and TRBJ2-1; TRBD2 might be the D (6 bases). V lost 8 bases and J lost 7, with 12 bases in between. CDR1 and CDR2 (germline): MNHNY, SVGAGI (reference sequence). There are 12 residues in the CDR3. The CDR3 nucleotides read TGTGCCAGCGGGGGGACTGCTAATGAGCAGTTCTTC. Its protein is CASGGTANEQFF.

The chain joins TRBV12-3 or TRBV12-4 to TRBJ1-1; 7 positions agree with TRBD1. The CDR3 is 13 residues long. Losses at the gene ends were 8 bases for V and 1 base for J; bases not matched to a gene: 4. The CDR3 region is CASGHRGNTEAFF. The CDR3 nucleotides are TGTGCCAGCGGGCACAGGGGGAACACTGAAGCTTTCTTT.

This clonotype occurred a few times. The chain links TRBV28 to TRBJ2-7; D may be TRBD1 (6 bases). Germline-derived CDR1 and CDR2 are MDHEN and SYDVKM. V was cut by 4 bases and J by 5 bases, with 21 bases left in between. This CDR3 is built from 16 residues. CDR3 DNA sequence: TGTGCCAGCAGTTCAATTTCTCCGGGACAAGAAGACGAGCAGTACTTC. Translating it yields CASSSISPGQEDEQYF.

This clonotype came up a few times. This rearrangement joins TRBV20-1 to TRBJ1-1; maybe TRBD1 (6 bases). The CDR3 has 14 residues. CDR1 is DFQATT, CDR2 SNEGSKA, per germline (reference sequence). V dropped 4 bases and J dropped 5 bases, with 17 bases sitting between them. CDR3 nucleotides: TGCAGTGCTACCCCTGGGGGCAGTCAGACTGAAGCTTTCTTT. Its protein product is CSATPGGSQTEAFF.

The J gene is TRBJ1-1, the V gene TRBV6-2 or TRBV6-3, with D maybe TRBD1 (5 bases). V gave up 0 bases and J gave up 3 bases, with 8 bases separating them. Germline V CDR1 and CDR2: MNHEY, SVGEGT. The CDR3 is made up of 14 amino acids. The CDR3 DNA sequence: TGTGCCAGCAGTTACTCGCCAGGGTACACTGAAGCTTTCTTT. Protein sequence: CASSYSPGYTEAFF.

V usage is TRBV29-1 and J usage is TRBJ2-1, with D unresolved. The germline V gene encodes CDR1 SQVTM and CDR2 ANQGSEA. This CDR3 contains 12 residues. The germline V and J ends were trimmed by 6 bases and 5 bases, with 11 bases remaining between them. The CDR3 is CSVVSRNNEQFF. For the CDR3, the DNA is TGCAGCGTCGTTAGTCGTAACAATGAGCAGTTCTTC.

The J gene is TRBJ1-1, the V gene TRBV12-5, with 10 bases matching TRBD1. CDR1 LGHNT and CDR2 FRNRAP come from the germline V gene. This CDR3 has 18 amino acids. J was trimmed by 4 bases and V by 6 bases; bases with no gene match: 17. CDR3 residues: CASGKSYRDRGQSTEAFF. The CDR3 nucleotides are TGTGCTAGTGGAAAATCGTACCGGGACAGGGGACAGTCCACTGAAGCTTTCTTT. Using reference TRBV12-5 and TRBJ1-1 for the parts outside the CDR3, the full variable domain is DARVTQTPRHKVTEMGQEVTMRCQPILGHNTVFWYRQTMMQGLELLAYFRNRAPLDDSGMPKDRFSAEMPDATLATLKIQPSEPRDSAVYFCASGKSYRDRGQSTEAFFGQGTRLTVV.

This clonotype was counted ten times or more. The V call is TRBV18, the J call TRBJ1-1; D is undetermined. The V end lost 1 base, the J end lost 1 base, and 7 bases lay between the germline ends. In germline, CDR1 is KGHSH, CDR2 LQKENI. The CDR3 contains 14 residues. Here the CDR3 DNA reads TGTGCCAGCTCACCACTAGACCCGAACACTGAAGCTTTCTTT. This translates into CASSPLDPNTEAFF.

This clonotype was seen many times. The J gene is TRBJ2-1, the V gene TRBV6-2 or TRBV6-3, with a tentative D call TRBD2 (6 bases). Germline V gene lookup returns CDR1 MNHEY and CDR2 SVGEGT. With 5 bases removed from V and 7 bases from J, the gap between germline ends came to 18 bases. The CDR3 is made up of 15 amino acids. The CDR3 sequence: CASSKRDSRGNEQFF. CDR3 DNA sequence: TGTGCCAGCAGTAAACGGGACTCTCGAGGGAATGAGCAGTTCTTC.

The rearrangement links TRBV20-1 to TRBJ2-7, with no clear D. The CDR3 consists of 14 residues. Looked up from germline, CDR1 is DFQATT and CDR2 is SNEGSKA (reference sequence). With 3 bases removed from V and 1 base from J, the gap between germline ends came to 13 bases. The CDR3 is CSARGSIGSYEQYF. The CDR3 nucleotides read TGCAGTGCTAGGGGTAGTATCGGGTCCTACGAGCAGTACTTC.